These 30 T cell receptor beta chains came from one sample sequenced in a study of cytomegalovirus exposure and HLA in healthy donors. Use of 60 Vbeta and 13 Jbeta primers characterized the PCR. Clones were read by immunoSEQ multiplex PCR, and TCRdb kept only the in-frame ones, dropping some. The data show over 150,000 clones, around four fifths seen once. Material: PBMCs. Receptors were obtained from a woman aged 50 to 60 in good health and CMV-seronegative.

The chain has TRBV7-9 and TRBJ2-5, with D maybe TRBD2 (6 bases). V was shortened by 1 base and J by 1 base, with 13 bases between the two germline ends. Germline V gene lookup returns CDR1 SEHNR and CDR2 FQNEAQ (reference sequence). This CDR3 region has 16 residues. The CDR3 sequence is CASSLGGRGIQETQYF. The CDR3 nucleotides read TGTGCCAGCAGCTTAGGCGGACGGGGGATCCAAGAGACCCAGTACTTC.

This chain joins TRBV4-3 and TRBJ2-2, with D uncertain. There are 19 residues in the CDR3. CDR1 and CDR2 (germline): LGHNA, YSLEER. Between the trimmed V and J ends, which lost 5 bases and 6 bases, there was a span of 28 bases. This CDR3 is CASSTHAMQSNLGAGELFF. The CDR3, as DNA: TGCGCCAGCAGCACCCATGCCATGCAGTCTAACTTAGGAGCCGGGGAGCTGTTTTTT.

This chain joins TRBV7-9 and TRBJ1-4; the D gene is possibly TRBD1 (6 bases). Germline loops: CDR1 SEHNR, CDR2 FQNEAQ (reference sequence). Trimming removed 0 bases at V and 6 bases at J, with 14 bases between. This CDR3 is 16 amino acids long. The CDR3 is CASSLAYGTPDEKLFF. The CDR3 bases are TGTGCCAGCAGCTTAGCGTATGGGACACCGGATGAAAAACTGTTTTTT.

The rearrangement joins TRBV5-5 to TRBJ2-7; 9 bases line up with TRBD1. J was trimmed by 7 bases and V by 4 bases; bases with no gene match: 15. CDR1 and CDR2 from the germline V gene are SGHKS and YYEKEE (reference sequence). The CDR3 spans 16 residues. The CDR3 bases are TGTGCCAGCAGCCCCCGGAGTAGGACAGGGGAAGGGGAGCAGTACTTC. Protein product: CASSPRSRTGEGEQYF.

The J gene is TRBJ2-7, the V gene TRBV18, with 7 positions matching TRBD1. CDR3 length: 13 residues. V gave up 5 bases and J gave up 6 bases; unmatched junction bases: 7. Germline CDR1 and CDR2: KGHSH and LQKENI. The CDR3 reads CASSSSDRVEQYF. The CDR3 DNA reads as TGTGCCAGCTCATCCTCCGACAGGGTCGAGCAGTACTTC. The complete variable domain, with remaining parts taken from reference TRBV18 and TRBJ2-7, reads NAGVMQNPRHLVRRRGQEARLRCSPMKGHSHVYWYRQLPEEGLKFMVYLQKENIIDESGMPKERFSAEFPKEGPSILRIQQVVRGDSAAYFCASSSSDRVEQYFGPGTRLTVT.

J is TRBJ1-1 and V is TRBV27; D may be TRBD1 (6 bases). The CDR3 has 13 residues. Looked up from germline, CDR1 is MNHEY and CDR2 is SMNVEV (reference sequence). The V and J ends lost 4 bases and 7 bases respectively, with 13 bases between them. The CDR3 nucleotides are TGTGCCAGCAGTTCCAACGGACAGTTTGAAGCTTTCTTT. Its translation is CASSSNGQFEAFF.

This chain links TRBV28 with TRBJ2-1; tentative D call: TRBD1 (6 bases). V lost 6 bases and J lost 2, with 11 bases in between. The CDR3 is 14 residues long. The germline V gene encodes CDR1 MDHEN and CDR2 SYDVKM. CDR3 region: CASSPDRPYNEQFF. The CDR3 DNA reads TGTGCCAGCAGCCCCGACAGGCCCTACAATGAGCAGTTCTTC.

The genes are TRBV21-1 and TRBJ1-4; TRBD1, the table's D call, was not compared with the DNA. TRBV21-1 is assigned pseudogene status. This CDR3 spans 16 amino acids. The chain's CDR3 is CASSKEVRGTNEKLFF. The CDR3 coding sequence is TGTGCCAGCAGCAAAGAGGTGAGGGGGACTAATGAAAAACTGTTTTTT.

This clone occurred a few times. This rearrangement joins TRBV6-4 to TRBJ2-3, with D maybe TRBD2 (6 bases). Germline values: CDR1 MRHNA, CDR2 SNTAGT. The CDR3 covers 16 residues. Trimming removed 3 bases from V and 10 bases from J, with 23 bases in between. The CDR3: CASSEGPAEGPWAQYF. CDR3 DNA: TGTGCCAGCAGTGAGGGCCCAGCGGAGGGGCCCTGGGCGCAGTATTTT.

This clone is a singleton in its sample. V is TRBV5-4 and J is TRBJ2-5; weak D call: TRBD2 (5 bases). The V end lost 0 bases, the J end lost 5 bases, and 5 bases lay between the germline ends. CDR3 length equals 12 residues. Per germline, CDR1 SGHNT and CDR2 YYREEE (reference sequence). The DNA of the CDR3 is TGTGCCAGCAGCTTGGGGAGGGAGACCCAGTACTTC. Its translation: CASSLGRETQYF.

The rearrangement uses TRBV19 and TRBJ2-5, with TRBD1 matching over 7 bases. The CDR3 consists of 14 residues. CDR1 is LNHDA, CDR2 SQIVND, per germline (reference sequence). V was clipped by 6 bases and J by 2 bases; unmatched bases: 6. CDR3 loop: CASRLGTAQETQYF. As DNA, the CDR3 is TGTGCCAGTAGGCTCGGGACAGCACAAGAGACCCAGTACTTC.

The genes are TRBV28 and TRBJ2-7; TRBD2 agrees at 7 bases. Germline CDR1 is MDHEN and CDR2 is SYDVKM. V lost 6 bases and J lost 2; bases outside the gene matches: 4. CDR3 size: 13 residues. In DNA, the CDR3 is TGTGCCAGCAGACTCGGACTAGCCTACGAGCAGTACTTC. Protein: CASRLGLAYEQYF.

This chain uses TRBV2 with TRBJ1-2; D gene uncertain. The CDR3 spans 14 residues. The germline V gene encodes CDR1 SNHLY and CDR2 FYNNEI. The germline V and J ends were trimmed by 4 bases and 6 bases, with 15 bases remaining between them. The CDR3 reads CASSGLGLGDGYTF. The CDR3 DNA follows: TGTGCCAGCAGTGGGCTAGGTCTCGGGGATGGCTACACCTTC.

The chain recombines TRBV4-1 with TRBJ1-6; 8 bases map to TRBD1. The CDR3 has 19 residues. The germline CDR1 and CDR2 sequences are MGHRA and YSYEKL. After removal of 0 bases from V and 3 bases from J, the junction contained 10 bases not matched to a gene. The CDR3 nucleotides read TGCGCCAGCAGCCAAGATTTAGGACAGGGAAGGATCTATAATTCACCCCTCCACTTT. Its translation is CASSQDLGQGRIYNSPLHF.

V is TRBV13 and J is TRBJ1-2; weak D call: TRBD1 (5 bases). This CDR3 has 14 amino acids. Trimming shortened V by 0 bases and J by 3 bases, and 8 bases separated the two germline ends. Germline CDR1 and CDR2: PRHDT and FYEKMQ (reference sequence). The CDR3, as DNA: TGTGCCAGCAGCTTAGGGGACACCGACTATGGCTACACCTTC. The encoded protein is CASSLGDTDYGYTF.

The gene calls are TRBV14 and TRBJ2-3; D unresolved. The V end was cut by 1 base, the J end by 4 bases, with 6 bases between. Germline V gene data show CDR1 as SGHDN and CDR2 as FVKESK. The CDR3 has 13 residues. The CDR3 region is CASSQVGPDTQYF. Here the CDR3 DNA reads TGTGCCAGCAGCCAAGTTGGCCCAGATACGCAGTATTTT. The entire variable domain, with the rest obtained from reference TRBV14 and TRBJ2-3, is as follows: EAGVTQFPSHSVIEKGQTVTLRCDPISGHDNLYWYRRVMGKEIKFLLHFVKESKQDESGMPNNRFLAERTGGTYSTLKVQPAELEDSGVYFCASSQVGPDTQYFGPGTRLTVL.

J is TRBJ2-5 and V is TRBV5-1; TRBD1 matches 8 bases. The CDR3 length is 15 residues. Germline trimming cut 0 bases from V and 5 bases from J; bases unmatched to any gene: 6. Germline CDR1 and CDR2: SGHRS and YFSETQ. The CDR3 here is CASSLGQGRGETQYF. DNA for the CDR3: TGCGCCAGCAGCTTGGGACAGGGGCGCGGGGAGACCCAGTACTTC.

Here the CDR3 DNA reads TGTGCCAGCAGCTCCGGACAGGTGGACTACGAGCAGTACTTC. Protein product: CASSSGQVDYEQYF. The rearrangement links TRBV13 to TRBJ2-5; TRBD1 agrees at 7 bases. The J call may be in error: the DNA end matches TRBJ2-7 better. This CDR3 comprises 14 residues. Germline-derived CDR1 and CDR2 are PRHDT and FYEKMQ (reference sequence).

The CDR3 coding sequence is TGTGCCAGCAGCGTAGTAGAGGGGGCGGACACCATATATTTT. It yields the protein CASSVVEGADTIYF. V and J are TRBV9 and TRBJ1-3; the match to TRBD1 covers 7 bases. CDR1 and CDR2 from the germline V gene are SGDLS and YYNGEE. The CDR3 loop spans 14 amino acids. Trimming took 0 bases from V and 8 from J; bases not matched to a gene: 5.

CDR3 amino acids: CASSLDSGGTSREQYF. The CDR3 DNA follows: TGTGCCAGCAGCTTAGACAGCGGGGGGACCTCCCGCGAGCAGTACTTC. The chain recombines TRBV11-3 with TRBJ2-7; 9 nucleotides line up with TRBD2. The CDR3 covers 16 residues. The germline V gene has CDR1 SGHNT and CDR2 YENEEA. V shed 0 bases, J shed 6 bases, and the junction held 9 bases outside the gene matches.

The chain links TRBV5-4 to TRBJ2-1, with 8 bases matching TRBD2. This CDR3 is built from 15 residues. V dropped 4 bases and J dropped 7; count of bases not matched to a gene: 10. Germline loops: CDR1 SGHNT, CDR2 YYREEE (reference sequence). This chain's CDR3 is CASSPLGLDSNEQFF. In nucleotides, the CDR3 is TGTGCCAGCAGCCCATTGGGACTAGATTCGAATGAGCAGTTCTTC.

The V gene is TRBV27, the J gene TRBJ1-5, with D tentatively TRBD1 (5 bases). The V end lost 0 bases, the J end lost 5 bases, and 14 bases lay between the germline ends. Germline assignment: CDR1 MNHEY and CDR2 SMNVEV (reference sequence). The CDR3 sequence is 16 residues long. CDR3 amino acids: CASSLSWRGPHQPQHF. The CDR3 region has the DNA TGTGCCAGCAGTTTATCGTGGAGGGGCCCTCATCAGCCCCAGCATTTT.

V and J are TRBV27 and TRBJ1-5; D is unclear. This CDR3 is built from 13 residues. Germline CDR1 reads MNHEY; CDR2 reads SMNVEV (reference sequence). V was pared by 1 base and J by 2 bases, with 3 bases between. CDR3 nucleotides: TGTGCCAGCAGTTTATTAGGCAATCAGCCCCAGCATTTT. Its protein product is CASSLLGNQPQHF.

The gene calls are TRBV6-5 and TRBJ1-2; 10 positions agree with TRBD1. CDR3 size: 16 residues. Trimming cost V 2 bases and J 6 bases; bases outside gene matches: 9. Germline V gene data show CDR1 as MNHEY and CDR2 as SVGAGI. CDR3 region: CASSYPRRTGGNGYTF. CDR3 sequence (DNA): TGTGCCAGCAGTTACCCAAGAAGGACAGGGGGAAATGGCTACACCTTC.

The chain uses TRBV28 and TRBJ1-4; perhaps TRBD1 as D (5 bases). Trimming shortened V by 5 bases and J by 4 bases, and 23 bases separated the two germline ends. Germline V gene data show CDR1 as MDHEN and CDR2 as SYDVKM. CDR3 length equals 18 residues. CDR3 nucleotides: TGTGCCAGCAGTCCCAACCGCGGGGGGGGAAGAGGTAATGAAAAACTGTTTTTT. Its translation is CASSPNRGGGRGNEKLFF.

This chain uses TRBV29-1 with TRBJ1-3; 9 bases match TRBD1. The V segment lost 3 bases and the J segment 4 bases; nucleotides outside the gene matches: 4. This CDR3 has 14 residues. CDR1 is SQVTM, CDR2 ANQGSEA, per germline. CDR3 region: CSVDYRGLGNTIYF. The CDR3 nucleotides read TGCAGCGTTGATTACAGGGGGCTCGGAAACACCATATATTTT.

The V call is TRBV18, the J call TRBJ2-3; the D gene is possibly TRBD2 (5 bases). Deletions cut 3 bases from V and 7 bases from J, with 11 bases between. This CDR3 region has 13 residues. Germline V gene sequence: CDR1 KGHSH, CDR2 LQKENI. CDR3 sequence reads: CASSPGEKHTQYF. The CDR3 nucleotides are TGTGCCAGCTCACCCGGGGAGAAACATACGCAGTATTTT.

This clone was picked up a small number of times. This chain uses TRBV5-1 with TRBJ2-1; maybe TRBD1 (6 bases). This CDR3 has 12 amino acids. V was clipped by 4 bases and J by 10 bases, with 12 bases between them. Germline lookup yields CDR1 SGHRS and CDR2 YFSETQ. Written as DNA, the CDR3 is TGCGCCAGCAGCGTACAGGGCCACGAGCAGTTCTTC. Protein product: CASSVQGHEQFF. The whole variable domain, filled in from reference TRBV5-1 and TRBJ2-1, reads KAGVTQTPRYLIKTRGQQVTLSCSPISGHRSVSWYQQTPGQGLQFLFEYFSETQRNKGNFPGRFSGRQFSNSRSEMNVSTLELGDSALYLCASSVQGHEQFFGPGTRLTVL.

There are a few counts of this clone. The V call is TRBV28, the J call TRBJ1-2; D perhaps matches TRBD1 (6 bases). The V end lost 5 bases, the J end lost 5 bases, and 18 bases lay between the germline ends. This CDR3 spans 15 amino acids. Germline CDR1 is MDHEN and CDR2 is SYDVKM. In DNA form, the CDR3 reads TGTGCCAGCAGTACATCAACACAGGGATTGTATGGCTACACCTTC. Translation gives CASSTSTQGLYGYTF.

This chain connects TRBV10-1 to TRBJ2-2; D possibly corresponds to TRBD2 (7 bases). CDR1 and CDR2 (germline): WNHNN, SYGVQD (reference sequence). There are 16 residues in the CDR3. Between the trimmed V and J ends, which lost 0 bases and 9 bases, there was a span of 17 bases. The CDR3 reads CASSESTWGGSRELFF. The CDR3 bases are TGCGCCAGCAGTGAGTCGACATGGGGGGGCTCTCGGGAGCTGTTTTTT.